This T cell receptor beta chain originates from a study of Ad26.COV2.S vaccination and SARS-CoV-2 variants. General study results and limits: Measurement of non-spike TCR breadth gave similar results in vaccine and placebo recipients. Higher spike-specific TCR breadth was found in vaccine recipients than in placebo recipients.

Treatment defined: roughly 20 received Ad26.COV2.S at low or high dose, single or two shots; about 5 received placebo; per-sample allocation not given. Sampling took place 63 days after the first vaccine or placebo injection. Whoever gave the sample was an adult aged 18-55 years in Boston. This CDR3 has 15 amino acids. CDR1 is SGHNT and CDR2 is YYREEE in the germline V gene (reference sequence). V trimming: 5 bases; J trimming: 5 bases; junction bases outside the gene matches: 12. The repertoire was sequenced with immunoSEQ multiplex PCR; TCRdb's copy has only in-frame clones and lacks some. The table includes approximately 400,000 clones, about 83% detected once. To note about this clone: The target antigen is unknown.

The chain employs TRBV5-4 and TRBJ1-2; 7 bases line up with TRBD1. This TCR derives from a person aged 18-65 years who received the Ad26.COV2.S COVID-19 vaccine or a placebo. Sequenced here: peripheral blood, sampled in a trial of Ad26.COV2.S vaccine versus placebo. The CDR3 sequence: CASRQTGRGEYGYTF. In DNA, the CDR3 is TGTGCCAGCAGACAGACAGGGAGAGGGGAATATGGCTACACCTTC.